This T cell receptor beta chain was sequenced during a study of blood T cell repertoires in COVID-19 (dated by TCRdb to the early 2020s). For context, the study as a whole: Samples covering the acute and convalescent phases of COVID-19 were provided by collaborators in the United States, Italy and Spain. Subjects who had been exposed to COVID-19, were actively infected with it, or had recovered from it provided the deeply sampled blood TCRbeta repertoires that made up the dataset. The material from the prospective study consisted of cDNA or gDNA derived from T cells, B-cell-depleted T cells, or PBMCs. Where available, HLA class I and class II types were obtained from metadata supplied by the sample provider rather than from assay-based typing. The samples were drawn from the first 160 participants of the ongoing ImmuneRACE study and from 1,254 subjects provided by 6 global collaborators. Sample metadata almost always included a de-identified subject ID, COVID-19 status, age in years and sex. The repertoires were released in a freely available public database intended as a resource for research on the immune response to SARS-CoV-2.

Another Seattle source contributed samples from volunteer blood donors who had recovered from COVID-19. Whole blood was collected in K2EDTA tubes by collaborating institutions according to the institutions' own protocols. For TCRbeta analysis, collaborators shipped samples in one of three forms: frozen whole blood, isolated PBMCs, or DNA extracted from either of those sample types. On this clone itself: Its antigen remains unidentified. The record has no base qualities; no much larger clone is one base away.

The study at large found these results: How much clinical and demographic metadata was included differed by source and by participant, and the metadata was provided uncurated.

The germline V and J ends show losses of 5 bases and 0 bases respectively, and no gene match explains 5 bases of the junction. Including the terminal cysteine and phenylalanine, the CDR3 comprises 17 residues. Only the CDR3 region is kept as DNA, spanning 51 bases read in frame from base 1. CDR1 ENHRY and CDR2 SYGVKD were looked up in the germline V gene. TCRbeta CDR3 regions were amplified from genomic DNA using the immunoSEQ Assay, a bias-controlled multiplex PCR. The original methods were these. Nucleated cell counts per sample were estimated from amplification of reference gene primers within the assay. To quantify the absolute abundance of each unique TCRbeta CDR3 rearrangement, sequence reads were collapsed and filtered. For each sample, productive Simpson clonality was calculated as the square root of Simpson's diversity index over productive rearrangements. Drawn from immuneACCESS, this table holds only the in-frame rearrangements with V and J called that TCRdb kept. Clones are partly lost; checked studies trace under half to an unresolved V gene and leave the rest unexplained. V and J calls plus clone size are reproduced from that table; the DNA served to infer D and trimming. A total of fewer than 350,000 clones appear in this sample, about 89% of them only once. Approximately 8.1% of the sample is taken by the ten largest.

The chain links TRBV10-3 with TRBJ2-3, with 13 bases in between that match TRBD2. The sample was peripheral blood. The sequence was collected from a woman aged 45-59 years who had recovered from COVID-19. The CDR3 reads as follows: CAISSGTSGVSTDTQYF. The DNA reads TGTGCCATCAGTTCTGGGACTAGCGGGGTGAGCACAGATACGCAGTATTTT.